This T cell receptor beta chain was recorded in a study of CD8+ T cells in alopecia areata. Findings of the study overall: Whereas mice showed it more clearly, TCR sharing across patients was murkier, possibly because of HLA. For lesional scalp, especially alopecia totalis/universalis, clonality was higher than in normal scalp.

The CDR3 is 16 residues long. With 4 bases clipped from V and 0 bases from J, the junction kept 3 bases outside the gene matches. Germline-derived CDR1 and CDR2 are MDHEN and SYDVKM. It was cDNA, reverse transcribed from extracted RNA, that served as the sequencing template. Repertoires were generated with immunoSEQ multiplex PCR, while TCRdb's copy carries only in-frame clones and drops some. This table holds tens of thousands of clones, roughly 61% found once. As for this clone: Its target is not known.

This receptor was taken from a human donor with alopecia areata. The sample in question was CD8+ T cells sorted from blood, obtained at week 0. The chain carries TRBV28 and TRBJ2-6; 7 bases are shared with TRBD1. DNA of the CDR3: TGTGCCAGCAGTTCCTCAGGGGGCTCTGGGGCCAACGTCCTGACTTTC. Protein sequence: CASSSSGGSGANVLTF. Variable domain in full (rest from reference TRBV28 and TRBJ2-6): DVKVTQSSRYLVKRTGEKVFLECVQDMDHENMFWYRQDPGLGLRLIYFSYDVKMKEKGDIPEGYSVSREKKERFSLILESASTNQTSMYLCASSSSGGSGANVLTFGAGSRLTVL.